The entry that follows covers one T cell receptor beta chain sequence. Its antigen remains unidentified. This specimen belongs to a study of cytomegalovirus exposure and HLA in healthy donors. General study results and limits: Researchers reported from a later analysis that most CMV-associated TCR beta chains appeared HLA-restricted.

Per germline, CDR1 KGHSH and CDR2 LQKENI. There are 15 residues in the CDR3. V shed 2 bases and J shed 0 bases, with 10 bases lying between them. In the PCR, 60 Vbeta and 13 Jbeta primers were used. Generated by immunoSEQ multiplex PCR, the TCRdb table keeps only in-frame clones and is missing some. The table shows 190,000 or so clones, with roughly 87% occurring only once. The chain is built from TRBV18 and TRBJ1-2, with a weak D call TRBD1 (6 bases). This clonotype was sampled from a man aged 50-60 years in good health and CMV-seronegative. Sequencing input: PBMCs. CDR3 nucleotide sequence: TGTGCCAGCTCACCAGGGACACCAACTAACTATGGCTACACCTTC. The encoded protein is CASSPGTPTNYGYTF.